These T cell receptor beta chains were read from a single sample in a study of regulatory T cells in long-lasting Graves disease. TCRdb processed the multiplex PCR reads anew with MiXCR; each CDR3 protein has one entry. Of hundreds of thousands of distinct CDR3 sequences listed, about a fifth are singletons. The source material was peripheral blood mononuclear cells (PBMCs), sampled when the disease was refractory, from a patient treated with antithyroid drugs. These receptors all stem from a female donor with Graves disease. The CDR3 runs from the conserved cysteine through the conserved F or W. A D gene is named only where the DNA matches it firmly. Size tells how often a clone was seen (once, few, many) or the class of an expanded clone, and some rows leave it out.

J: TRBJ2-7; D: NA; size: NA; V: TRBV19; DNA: TGTGCCAGTAGTATTCTCCCGGGCGCCGAGCAGTACTTC; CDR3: CASSILPGAEQYF
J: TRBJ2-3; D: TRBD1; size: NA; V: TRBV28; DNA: TGTGCCAGCAGTTTAGACAGGGGGCGAGATACGCAGTATTTT; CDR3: CASSLDRGRDTQYF
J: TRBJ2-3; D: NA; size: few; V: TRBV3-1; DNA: TGTGCCAGCAGCCAAACAGTCGGTCGCACAGATACGCAGTATTTT; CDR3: CASSQTVGRTDTQYF
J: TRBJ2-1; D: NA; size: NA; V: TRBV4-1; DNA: TGCGCCAGCAGCCAGGAGGGAGCGGGCTACAATGAGCAGTTCTTC; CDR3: CASSQEGAGYNEQFF
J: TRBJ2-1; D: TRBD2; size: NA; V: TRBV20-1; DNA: TGCAGTGCTAGAGCTGGGTTTGGGGGACTAGCGGTTAACAATGAGCAGTTCTTC; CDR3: CSARAGFGGLAVNNEQFF
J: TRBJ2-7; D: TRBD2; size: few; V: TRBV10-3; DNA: TGTGCCATCAGTGAGTCAAGCGGGAGTATCAACGAGCAGTACTTC; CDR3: CAISESSGSINEQYF
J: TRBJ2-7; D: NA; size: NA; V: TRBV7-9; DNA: TGTGCCAGCAGCCCGTCGAGGACCGTGGTCGCCGAGCAGTACTTC; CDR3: CASSPSRTVVAEQYF
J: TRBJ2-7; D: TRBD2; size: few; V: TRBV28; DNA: TGTGCCACCATTTCGGGACTAGCGGGAGATCACGGGTCCTACGAGCAGTACTTC; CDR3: CATISGLAGDHGSYEQYF
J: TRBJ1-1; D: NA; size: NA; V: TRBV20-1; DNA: TGCAGTGCATTCGATCAGAACACTGAAGCTTTCTTT; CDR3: CSAFDQNTEAFF
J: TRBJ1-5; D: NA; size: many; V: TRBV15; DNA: TGTGCCACCAGCAGAGGTGTCGGACAGCCCCAGCATTTT; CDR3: CATSRGVGQPQHF
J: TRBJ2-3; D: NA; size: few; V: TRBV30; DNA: TGTGCCTGGAGAGAGCCCGGGGCTCGAGCGCAGTATTTT; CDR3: CAWREPGARAQYF
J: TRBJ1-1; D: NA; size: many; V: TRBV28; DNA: TGTGCCAGCAGTAGACAGCGCGAGGACACTGAAGCTTTCTTT; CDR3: CASSRQREDTEAFF
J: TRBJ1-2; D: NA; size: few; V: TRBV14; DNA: TGTGCCAGCAGCCAAGGGGCTCTCCGGGGCTATGGCTACACCTTC; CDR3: CASSQGALRGYGYTF